This note documents a single T cell receptor beta chain sequence. V shed 4 bases and J 8 bases; nucleotides not matched to a gene: 20. CDR1 is SGDLS, CDR2 YYNGEE, per germline. CDR3 length equals 17 residues. Primers included in the PCR were 60 Vbeta and 13 Jbeta primers. Using immunoSEQ multiplex PCR, the repertoire was profiled, and TCRdb retains in-frame clones only, with some absent. The data show about 99,000 clones, approximately 78% seen once. This specimen comes from a study of cytomegalovirus exposure and HLA in healthy donors. V and J are TRBV9 and TRBJ1-2, with 7 bases identical to TRBD1. Material for sequencing was PBMCs. This TCR came from a woman aged 35 to 49 in good health and CMV-seronegative. CDR3 region: CASSIARFLRTGAGYTF. CDR3 in DNA: TGTGCCAGCAGCATAGCCCGTTTTCTACGGACAGGCGCCGGCTACACCTTC.